These 6 T cell receptor beta chains originate from one sample sequenced in a study of cytomegalovirus exposure and HLA in healthy donors. The PCR made use of 60 Vbeta and 13 Jbeta primers. Measured with immunoSEQ multiplex PCR; TCRdb has only the in-frame clones, and not every one. The sample has just over 200,000 clones; about 81% are singletons. What was sequenced was PBMCs. The receptors stem from a woman in her thirties or forties in good health and CMV-seronegative.

This chain connects TRBV28 to TRBJ1-1, with D perhaps TRBD1 (5 bases). The CDR3 is made up of 14 amino acids. The V and J ends lost 7 bases and 7 bases respectively, with 19 bases between them. The germline CDR1 and CDR2 sequences are MDHEN and SYDVKM. As DNA, the CDR3 is TGTGCCAGCAACCGCCCGGGTACAGGTTTTGAAGCTTTCTTT. It translates to CASNRPGTGFEAFF.

This clone appeared once. The V and J genes are TRBV6-5 and TRBJ1-1, with D possibly TRBD1 on 5 matching bases. Trimming removed 4 bases from V and 5 bases from J, with 8 bases in between. The CDR3 has 12 amino acids. Germline CDR1 is MNHEY and CDR2 is SVGAGI. CDR3 coding DNA: TGTGCCAGCAGTTCAGGGCAAACTGAAGCTTTCTTT. Protein: CASSSGQTEAFF.

The genes are TRBV4-1 and TRBJ2-7, with TRBD2 identical over 12 bases. The V and J ends lost 1 base and 4 bases, in that order; junction bases with no gene match: 5. The CDR3 runs to 16 residues. CDR1 MGHRA and CDR2 YSYEKL come from the germline V gene. The CDR3 here is CASSQATSGSFYEQYF. The CDR3 DNA reads TGCGCCAGCAGCCAAGCGACTAGCGGGAGTTTTTACGAGCAGTACTTC.

The CDR3 nucleotides read TGCGCCAGCACCAACGCGGCTCTGAGCTCCTACAATGAGCAGTTCTTC. This codes for CASTNAALSSYNEQFF. The gene calls are TRBV5-1 and TRBJ2-1; D ambiguous. The CDR3 consists of 16 residues. Trimming pared 6 bases from V and 0 bases from J, leaving 16 bases between. The germline V gene has CDR1 SGHRS and CDR2 YFSETQ.

The J gene is TRBJ2-5, the V gene TRBV7-3; no definite D call. CDR3 length: 14 amino acids. Trimming took 3 bases from V and 2 from J, leaving 10 bases between them. Germline values: CDR1 SGHTA, CDR2 FQGTGA. Written as DNA, the CDR3 is TGTGCCAGCAGCTTGACGGGTGGGCAAGAGACCCAGTACTTC. Translating it yields CASSLTGGQETQYF.

This clone was picked up a small number of times. The V gene is TRBV7-9, the J gene TRBJ1-1; D is possibly TRBD1 (6 bases). V was cut by 2 bases and J by 2 bases, with 12 bases left in between. The CDR3 totals 15 residues. In germline, CDR1 is SEHNR, CDR2 FQNEAQ (reference sequence). The CDR3 loop is CASSLSRTVNTEAFF. CDR3 coding DNA: TGTGCCAGCAGCTTATCCAGGACAGTCAACACTGAAGCTTTCTTT.